These 2 T cell receptor beta chains came from one sample sequenced in a study of blood T cell repertoires in COVID-19. Some clones are missing from TCRdb's copy, which holds only in-frame ones; the method was immunoSEQ multiplex PCR. Altogether under 250,000 clones are present, just over 85% being singletons, with the ten largest covering around 1.7%. Sequencing input: PBMCs or T cells enriched from blood (not recorded which). These receptors were taken from a man aged 35-49 years who had recovered from COVID-19.

The V call is TRBV6-5, the J call TRBJ1-5, with a tentative D call TRBD1 (6 bases). Germline V CDR1 and CDR2: MNHEY, SVGAGI. The CDR3 extends over 16 amino acids. V was trimmed by 4 bases and J by 11 bases, leaving 24 bases between them. CDR3 region: CASSLNRDTGFETQHF. The DNA of the CDR3 is TGTGCCAGCAGTTTGAACCGGGACACCGGTTTCGAGACCCAGCATTTT.

The genes are TRBV4-2 and TRBJ2-7, with TRBD2 matching 9 bases. From germline, CDR1 is LGHNA and CDR2 YNFKEQ. This CDR3 contains 15 residues. V was pared by 0 bases and J by 7 bases, with 7 bases of the junction left unmatched. CDR3 coding DNA: TGTGCCAGCAGCCAAGAGACGGGACTAGCTGGTGAGCAGTACTTC. This codes for CASSQETGLAGEQYF.